The 13 T cell receptor beta chains below were found in one sample sequenced in a study of cytomegalovirus exposure and HLA in healthy donors. The study ran its PCR with 60 Vbeta and 13 Jbeta primers. Sequencing was performed with immunoSEQ multiplex PCR; in TCRdb, only in-frame clones are kept and a portion is missing. The sample table sets out tens of thousands of clones. Sequenced sample: PBMCs. These receptors originate from a human donor in good health.

The CDR3 sequence: CASSFSTGLPNTEAFF. CDR3 nucleotide sequence: TGTGCCAGCAGCTTTTCTACGGGACTCCCGAACACTGAAGCTTTCTTT. The rearrangement uses TRBV11-2 and TRBJ1-1; weak D call: TRBD1 (5 bases). V lost 3 bases to trimming and J lost 1 base, with 15 bases between them. The germline CDR1 and CDR2 sequences are SGHAT and FQNNGV. The CDR3 length is 16 residues.

The chain joins TRBV29-1 to TRBJ1-3; D gene uncertain. Germline V CDR1 and CDR2: SQVTM, ANQGSEA. The V end lost 6 bases, the J end lost 0 bases, and 6 bases lay between the germline ends. The CDR3 extends over 12 amino acids. The DNA for the CDR3 is TGCAGCGTCTCCTCCTCTGGAAACACCATATATTTT. It codes for CSVSSSGNTIYF.

The chain links TRBV10-3 to TRBJ2-3, with TRBD1 as a possible D gene (6 bases). The V end lost 2 bases, the J end lost 2 bases, and 11 bases lay between the germline ends. Germline V lookup: CDR1 ENHRY, CDR2 SYGVKD. The CDR3 extends over 15 amino acids. CDR3 residues: CAISEAGTHTDTQYF. The DNA for the CDR3 is TGTGCCATCAGTGAGGCTGGGACACACACAGATACGCAGTATTTT.

The chain recombines TRBV11-2 with TRBJ2-7, with D possibly TRBD1 on 6 matching bases. CDR3 length: 17 amino acids. V was cut by 3 bases and J by 4 bases, with 22 bases left in between. Germline-derived CDR1 and CDR2 are SGHAT and FQNNGV. CDR3 loop: CASSLRANRERHYEQYF. The CDR3 nucleotides read TGTGCCAGCAGCTTGAGGGCTAACAGGGAAAGGCATTACGAGCAGTACTTC.

The chain is built from TRBV27 and TRBJ1-1; the match to TRBD1 covers 7 bases. V lost 5 bases to trimming and J lost 1 base; unmatched junction nucleotides: 7. CDR3 length equals 15 residues. CDR1 is MNHEY and CDR2 is SMNVEV in the germline V gene (reference sequence). DNA of the CDR3: TGTGCCAGCAGTCCCTGGACAGGACCGAACACTGAAGCTTTCTTT. Translating gives CASSPWTGPNTEAFF.

In nucleotides, the CDR3 is TGTGCCAGCAGTCTAGCGGGGGGGAACACCGGGGAGCTGTTTTTT. Amino acids: CASSLAGGNTGELFF. The chain joins TRBV2 to TRBJ2-2; 11 bases are a match to TRBD2. The CDR3 runs to 15 residues. Losses at the gene ends were 5 bases for V and 1 base for J; bases not matched to a gene: 0. Germline assignment: CDR1 SNHLY and CDR2 FYNNEI.

The chain uses TRBV6-5 and TRBJ1-1; maybe TRBD1 (6 bases). The CDR3 has 13 amino acids. CDR1 MNHEY and CDR2 SVGAGI come from the germline V gene. Trimming removed 7 bases at V and 1 base at J, with 10 bases between. This CDR3 is CASNKQGNTEAFF. The CDR3 bases are TGTGCCAGCAACAAACAGGGGAACACTGAAGCTTTCTTT.

The chain employs TRBV19 and TRBJ2-2; 7 bases align to TRBD1. V shed 8 bases, J shed 1 base, and the junction held 4 bases outside the gene matches. This CDR3 is 14 amino acids long. From germline, CDR1 is LNHDA and CDR2 SQIVND (reference sequence). CDR3 in amino acids: CASENRGNTGELFF. CDR3 DNA sequence: TGTGCCAGTGAGAACAGGGGGAACACCGGGGAGCTGTTTTTT.

Measured by frequency, this clone is medium-sized (0.01 to 0.1%). The V and J genes are TRBV11-1 and TRBJ2-1, with unresolved D. This CDR3 region has 14 residues. Trimming took 1 base from V and 9 from J, leaving 13 bases between them. CDR1 is SGHAT and CDR2 is FQDESV in the germline V gene (reference sequence). DNA for the CDR3: TGTGCCAGCAGCTTAGGAATCCGATTCAGTGAGCAGTTCTTC. Protein: CASSLGIRFSEQFF. Complete variable domain (other parts from reference TRBV11-1 and TRBJ2-1): EAEVAQSPRYKITEKSQAVAFWCDPISGHATLYWYRQILGQGPELLVQFQDESVVDDSQLPKDRFSAERLKGVDSTLKIQPAELGDSAMYLCASSLGIRFSEQFFGPGTRLTVL.

Note on this clone: In the same sample, other DNA sequences code for this CDR3. The genes are TRBV7-3 and TRBJ1-1; D is ambiguous. With 3 bases removed from V and 0 bases from J, the gap between germline ends came to 5 bases. There are 13 residues in the CDR3. The germline V gene encodes CDR1 SGHTA and CDR2 FQGTGA. CDR3 in amino acids: CASSLSMNTEAFF. CDR3 DNA sequence: TGTGCCAGCAGCTTGAGCATGAACACTGAAGCTTTCTTT.

The chain uses TRBV5-6 and TRBJ2-2; 8 bases align to TRBD1. This CDR3 has 14 residues. The V and J ends lost 4 bases and 6 bases, in that order; junction bases with no gene match: 5. From germline, CDR1 is SGHDT and CDR2 YYEEEE. The CDR3 loop reads CASSLGQGPGELFF. CDR3 coding DNA: TGTGCCAGCAGCCTAGGACAGGGTCCCGGGGAGCTGTTTTTT.

The chain recombines TRBV9 with TRBJ1-2; D is uncertain. Germline V gives CDR1 SGDLS, CDR2 YYNGEE. The CDR3 is 14 residues long. Trimming pared 4 bases from V and 3 bases from J, leaving 13 bases between. CDR3 coding DNA: TGTGCCAGCAGCCCCTCTGAGGGTGACTATGGCTACACCTTC. This gives the protein CASSPSEGDYGYTF.

The V and J genes are TRBV4-1 and TRBJ2-3; D possibly corresponds to TRBD2 (7 bases). The CDR3 spans 15 residues. V dropped 3 bases and J dropped 0 bases, with 10 bases sitting between them. Germline V gene data show CDR1 as MGHRA and CDR2 as YSYEKL. CDR3 amino acids: CASSQGGGSTDTQYF. The CDR3 nucleotides read TGCGCCAGCAGCCAGGGCGGGGGCAGCACAGATACGCAGTATTTT.